Below, one T cell receptor beta chain is given with its context. What it recognizes is unknown. The data were obtained in a study of T cell responses to AZD1222 COVID-19 vaccine. Study-level results: Baseline antibody screening turned up just a handful of seropositive AZD1222 recipients.

The V gene lost 2 bases and the J gene lost 5 bases, with 12 bases spanning the gap. Germline assignment: CDR1 MGHDK and CDR2 SYGVNS. The CDR3 extends over 15 amino acids. Method: immunoSEQ multiplex PCR; TCRdb's copy keeps in-frame clones and lacks some. Found here are approximately 80,000 clones, more than 75% of them singletons; the top ten hold 22%. V gene TRBV25-1 combines with J gene TRBJ1-4; D unclear. The source of this sequence is an adult in good health. The sample in question was peripheral blood, obtained on day 0 of AZD1222 vaccination. Here the CDR3 reads CASSELGPRNEKLFF. In DNA, the CDR3 is TGTGCCAGCAGTGAACTAGGGCCGAGAAATGAAAAACTGTTTTTT.